The 29 T cell receptor beta chains below were found in one sample sequenced in a study of blood T cell repertoires in COVID-19. Profiling relied on immunoSEQ multiplex PCR, and the TCRdb table lists in-frame clones only, not all of them. The sample includes fewer than 50,000 clones, more than 70% of them seen just once. Material: peripheral blood. The receptors derive from an older man with active COVID-19.

The chain recombines TRBV2 with TRBJ2-5, with D unclear. The CDR3 length is 10 residues. CDR1 and CDR2 (germline): SNHLY, FYNNEI. Deletions cut 5 bases from V and 5 bases from J, with 3 bases between. The chain's CDR3 is CASSRETQYF. CDR3 DNA sequence: TGTGCCAGCAGTCGGGAGACCCAGTACTTC.

The gene calls are TRBV6-5 and TRBJ2-7, with unresolved D. CDR3 size: 10 residues. CDR1 and CDR2 (germline): MNHEY, SVGAGI. Trimming left V 7 bases short and J 6 bases short, with 7 bases between. CDR3 sequence reads: CASNSLEQYF. The CDR3 DNA sequence: TGTGCCAGCAATTCACTCGAGCAGTACTTC.

J is TRBJ2-1 and V is TRBV28, with 16 bases aligning to TRBD2. From germline, CDR1 is MDHEN and CDR2 SYDVKM. CDR3 length: 16 amino acids. Germline trimming cut 4 bases from V and 6 bases from J; bases unmatched to any gene: 3. In nucleotides, the CDR3 is TGTGCCAGCAGTTCCGGGACTAGCGGGAGGGTCAATGAGCAGTTCTTC. This codes for CASSSGTSGRVNEQFF.

The chain recombines TRBV5-1 with TRBJ2-7, with D unclear. The CDR3 is 14 amino acids. The ends were cut back, 2 bases at V and 0 bases at J, with 9 bases in the middle. Germline CDR1 is SGHRS and CDR2 is YFSETQ. CDR3 sequence reads: CASSLVPGSYEQYF. The CDR3, as DNA: TGCGCCAGCAGCTTAGTCCCGGGCTCCTACGAGCAGTACTTC.

J is TRBJ1-5 and V is TRBV28; 7 nucleotides align to TRBD1. With 3 bases clipped from V and 5 bases from J, the junction kept 10 bases outside the gene matches. Germline CDR1 MDHEN, CDR2 SYDVKM. This CDR3 has 16 amino acids. CDR3 amino acids: CASSLGGQIIYQPQHF. Written as DNA, the CDR3 is TGTGCCAGCAGTTTGGGGGGACAGATAATCTATCAGCCCCAGCATTTT.

The chain employs TRBV28 and TRBJ1-5; unclear D gene. V lost 6 bases and J 1 base, leaving 13 bases between the germline ends. Germline-derived CDR1 and CDR2 are MDHEN and SYDVKM. The CDR3 length is 15 residues. This CDR3 reads CASRPRWASNQPQHF. The CDR3 DNA follows: TGTGCCAGCAGGCCCCGGTGGGCCAGCAATCAGCCCCAGCATTTT. The variable domain in full, with the rest retrieved from reference TRBV28 and TRBJ1-5, is DVKVTQSSRYLVKRTGEKVFLECVQDMDHENMFWYRQDPGLGLRLIYFSYDVKMKEKGDIPEGYSVSREKKERFSLILESASTNQTSMYLCASRPRWASNQPQHFGDGTRLSIL.

The chain is built from TRBV7-9 and TRBJ2-7; TRBD1 matches 8 bases. Unmatched junction bases numbered 10, after V lost 5 bases and J lost 4 bases. Germline CDR1 reads SEHNR; CDR2 reads FQNEAQ (reference sequence). The CDR3 sequence is 15 residues long. The CDR3 bases are TGTGCCAGCAGCGGCCAGGGGGCATATTCATACGAGCAGTACTTC. It translates to CASSGQGAYSYEQYF.

This clone was seen more than once but under ten times. The genes are TRBV30 and TRBJ2-7; 8 bases agree with TRBD2. The CDR3 loop spans 11 amino acids. Germline V gene data show CDR1 as GTSNPN and CDR2 as SVGIG (reference sequence). V lost 2 bases to trimming and J lost 7 bases; unmatched junction nucleotides: 1. This CDR3 is CAWSREGEQYF. The CDR3 bases are TGTGCCTGGAGTCGGGAGGGGGAGCAGTACTTC.

This chain uses TRBV6-5 with TRBJ1-5; no clear D. The CDR3 is 14 amino acids. V was clipped by 6 bases and J by 1 base, with 10 bases between them. Germline V gene lookup returns CDR1 MNHEY and CDR2 SVGAGI. The CDR3 spells CASSLTRSNQPQHF. Written as DNA, the CDR3 is TGTGCCAGCAGCTTAACGCGAAGCAATCAGCCCCAGCATTTT.

V gene TRBV4-3 combines with J gene TRBJ1-2; 7 bases fit TRBD1. Germline V gene sequence: CDR1 LGHNA, CDR2 YSLEER. The CDR3 runs 13 residues. V lost 4 bases and J lost 8; bases outside the gene matches: 7. This CDR3 is CASSPDRAWGYTF. The CDR3 nucleotides are TGCGCCAGCAGCCCTGACAGGGCCTGGGGCTACACCTTC.

The chain employs TRBV18 and TRBJ1-2; tentatively, D is TRBD1 (5 bases). With 0 bases removed from V and 13 bases from J, the gap between germline ends came to 18 bases. Germline V CDR1 and CDR2: KGHSH, LQKENI. CDR3 length equals 14 residues. Here the CDR3 DNA reads TGTGCCAGCTCACCACCGCTTCTTGCAGGGATGAGCACCTTC. It codes for CASSPPLLAGMSTF.

The chain carries TRBV5-6 and TRBJ1-5, with 8 bases aligning to TRBD1. Trimming at V came to 4 bases and at J to 5 bases, leaving 5 bases not matched to a gene. CDR1 SGHDT and CDR2 YYEEEE come from the germline V gene. This CDR3 contains 14 residues. The CDR3: CASSGRGHDQPQHF. The CDR3 DNA reads as TGTGCCAGCAGCGGCAGGGGGCATGATCAGCCCCAGCATTTT.

V gene TRBV18 combines with J gene TRBJ1-4, with TRBD1 matching over 8 bases. The V and J ends lost 6 bases and 7 bases, in that order; junction bases with no gene match: 4. CDR3 size: 13 residues. Germline values: CDR1 KGHSH, CDR2 LQKENI. In DNA form, the CDR3 reads TGTGCCAGCTCCGCAGGGGGCGGTGAAAAACTGTTTTTT. As protein: CASSAGGGEKLFF.

The V call is TRBV6-6, the J call TRBJ1-2, with D possibly being TRBD1 (5 bases). CDR1 MNHNY and CDR2 SVGAGI come from the germline V gene (reference sequence). The CDR3 extends over 15 amino acids. The ends were cut back, 2 bases at V and 4 bases at J, with 14 bases in the middle. CDR3 bases: TGTGCCAGCAGTTACATGAGTGGGCAGGGCTATGGCTACACCTTC. Translation: CASSYMSGQGYGYTF.

The chain has TRBV4-1 and TRBJ1-2; TRBD1 agrees at 11 bases. V lost 0 bases and J lost 3; bases outside the gene matches: 9. Germline CDR1 reads MGHRA; CDR2 reads YSYEKL. The CDR3 length is 18 residues. Here the CDR3 reads CASSQDRTGGASDYGYTF. In nucleotides, the CDR3 is TGCGCCAGCAGCCAAGACCGGACAGGGGGCGCTTCCGACTATGGCTACACCTTC.

The rearrangement links TRBV7-3 to TRBJ1-2; D is possibly TRBD1 (5 bases). V shed 5 bases and J shed 4 bases, with 17 bases lying between them. The germline CDR1 and CDR2 sequences are SGHTA and FQGTGA. The CDR3 has 15 amino acids. CDR3 DNA sequence: TGTGCCAGCAGCGCGGGACCGACTGGCCTCTATGGCTACACCTTC. Residues: CASSAGPTGLYGYTF.

The chain has TRBV24-1 and TRBJ1-6, with D possibly matching TRBD1 (5 bases). Germline lookup yields CDR1 KGHDR and CDR2 SFDVKD. Trimming cost V 8 bases and J 8 bases, with 15 bases left between them. The CDR3 extends over 14 amino acids. The CDR3, as DNA: TGTGCCACCACCCGACAGAACACGGATTCACCCCTCCACTTT. This codes for CATTRQNTDSPLHF.

Only a few counts were recorded for this clone. This chain links TRBV6-6 with TRBJ1-2, with 8 bases identical to TRBD1. CDR1 MNHNY and CDR2 SVGAGI come from the germline V gene (reference sequence). This CDR3 is built from 15 residues. The ends lost 5 bases at V and 2 bases at J; junction bases unmatched: 7. The CDR3 loop is CASSDRGRVNYGYTF. CDR3 sequence (DNA): TGTGCCAGCAGTGACAGGGGTCGCGTCAACTATGGCTACACCTTC.

The rearrangement uses TRBV5-4 and TRBJ1-6, with TRBD1 identical over 8 bases. The CDR3 runs to 15 residues. The germline V gene has CDR1 SGHNT and CDR2 YYREEE (reference sequence). The V and J ends lost 3 bases and 8 bases, in that order; junction bases with no gene match: 7. Here the CDR3 reads CASSSRTGLDSPLHF. CDR3 coding DNA: TGTGCCAGCAGCTCAAGGACAGGGCTAGATTCACCCCTCCACTTT.

The chain uses TRBV28 and TRBJ1-2, with D perhaps matching TRBD1 (5 bases). Trimming stripped 2 bases from V and 10 bases from J, with 8 bases between. The germline CDR1 and CDR2 sequences are MDHEN and SYDVKM. This CDR3 spans 11 amino acids. CDR3 protein: CASSLGRVYTF. DNA of the CDR3: TGTGCCAGCAGTTTAGGCAGGGTCTACACCTTC.

The chain carries TRBV28 and TRBJ2-7; weak D call: TRBD2 (5 bases). The ends were cut back, 2 bases at V and 3 bases at J, with 8 bases in the middle. Germline CDR1 is MDHEN and CDR2 is SYDVKM. The CDR3 length is 13 residues. The CDR3 DNA is TGTGCCAGCAGTTTACACGGGGTCTACGAGCAGTACTTC. It codes for CASSLHGVYEQYF. The whole variable domain, filled in from reference TRBV28 and TRBJ2-7, reads DVKVTQSSRYLVKRTGEKVFLECVQDMDHENMFWYRQDPGLGLRLIYFSYDVKMKEKGDIPEGYSVSREKKERFSLILESASTNQTSMYLCASSLHGVYEQYFGPGTRLTVT.

The V and J genes are TRBV19 and TRBJ2-1; maybe TRBD2 (6 bases). V shed 5 bases and J shed 2 bases, with 19 bases lying between them. From germline, CDR1 is LNHDA and CDR2 SQIVND (reference sequence). The CDR3 contains 17 residues. In DNA, the CDR3 is TGTGCCAGTAGTCGAACCCCCGGGACTGGGACCTACAATGAGCAGTTCTTC. Translating it yields CASSRTPGTGTYNEQFF. The variable domain in full, with the rest retrieved from reference TRBV19 and TRBJ2-1, is DGGITQSPKYLFRKEGQNVTLSCEQNLNHDAMYWYRQDPGQGLRLIYYSQIVNDFQKGDIAEGYSVSREKKESFPLTVTSAQKNPTAFYLCASSRTPGTGTYNEQFFGPGTRLTVL.

This chain links TRBV13 with TRBJ2-7; tentatively, D is TRBD2 (6 bases). Trimming shortened V by 4 bases and J by 4 bases, and 29 bases separated the two germline ends. The CDR3 is 19 amino acids. The V gene's germline CDR1 is PRHDT and CDR2 FYEKMQ (reference sequence). The CDR3 DNA reads as TGTGCCAGCAGCTCCAAACTCCCCGGGGGACTGGGGGGAGGATACGAGCAGTACTTC. The encoded protein is CASSSKLPGGLGGGYEQYF.

Here the CDR3 reads CASKTGADQPQHF. In DNA form, the CDR3 reads TGTGCCAGCAAAACAGGGGCCGATCAGCCCCAGCATTTT. The chain has TRBV27 and TRBJ1-5, with TRBD1 matching 7 bases. CDR1 is MNHEY, CDR2 SMNVEV, per germline (reference sequence). Trimming cost V 7 bases and J 5 bases; bases outside gene matches: 5. The CDR3 is 13 residues long.

This chain connects TRBV28 to TRBJ1-3, with D perhaps matching TRBD1 (5 bases). V gave up 5 bases and J gave up 7 bases, with 18 bases separating them. Germline CDR1 reads MDHEN; CDR2 reads SYDVKM. CDR3 length: 15 residues. CDR3 bases: TGTGCCAGCAGTCCCAGGGTACCCGCTCTCAACACCATATATTTT. Translated: CASSPRVPALNTIYF. The whole variable domain, remainder taken from reference TRBV28 and TRBJ1-3, is DVKVTQSSRYLVKRTGEKVFLECVQDMDHENMFWYRQDPGLGLRLIYFSYDVKMKEKGDIPEGYSVSREKKERFSLILESASTNQTSMYLCASSPRVPALNTIYFGEGSWLTVV.

The rearrangement joins TRBV29-1 to TRBJ1-2; D is perhaps TRBD1 (6 bases). Deletions cut 4 bases from V and 2 bases from J, with 11 bases between. CDR1 is SQVTM and CDR2 is ANQGSEA in the germline V gene. This CDR3 spans 13 amino acids. CDR3 residues: CSVAYRVNYGYTF. CDR3 DNA: TGCAGCGTTGCATACAGGGTAAACTATGGCTACACCTTC.

V and J are TRBV4-2 and TRBJ2-7; 9 bases match TRBD2. Germline CDR1 is LGHNA and CDR2 is YNFKEQ. V was clipped by 4 bases and J by 0 bases; unmatched bases: 4. The length of the CDR3 is 15 residues. The CDR3 DNA reads as TGTGCCAGCAGCCCGACTAGCGGCAACTCCTACGAGCAGTACTTC. This gives the protein CASSPTSGNSYEQYF.

The genes are TRBV28 and TRBJ2-1; 8 bases line up with TRBD2. CDR3 length: 14 amino acids. Per the germline V gene, CDR1 is MDHEN and CDR2 is SYDVKM. J lost 5 bases, V lost 6 bases, and 6 bases had no gene match. This CDR3 is CASRSGGVNNEQFF. The CDR3 bases are TGTGCCAGCAGATCCGGGGGGGTCAACAATGAGCAGTTCTTC.

V and J are TRBV6-6 and TRBJ2-5, with 7 bases identical to TRBD1. The CDR3 sequence is 14 residues long. CDR1 and CDR2 (germline): MNHNY, SVGAGI (reference sequence). Trimming took 2 bases from V and 5 from J; bases not matched to a gene: 5. CDR3 nucleotides: TGTGCCAGCAGTTACAGGACAGGCGGGGAGACCCAGTACTTC. Translating it yields CASSYRTGGETQYF.